This T cell receptor (beta chain) was identified during a study of T cell changes during pregnancy in multiple sclerosis. V was clipped by 0 bases and J by 12 bases, with 21 bases between them. CDR1 and CDR2 from the germline V gene are LNHNV and YYDKDF (reference sequence). This CDR3 is 16 amino acids long. Sequenced by immunoSEQ multiplex PCR; TCRdb stores in-frame clones only, minus some. This table has roughly 22,000 clones, around 89% appearing once. The chain uses TRBV15 and TRBJ2-1; tentative D call: TRBD2 (6 bases). The sequencing used CD4+ T cells from peripheral blood mononuclear cells, collected in the first trimester of pregnancy. The source of this sequence is a female donor in good health, enrolled as a control in a pregnancy study. CDR3 in DNA: TGTGCCACCAGCAGAGATTATAGCGGTGCGCCGGTGGGGCAGTTCTTC. This encodes CATSRDYSGAPVGQFF.